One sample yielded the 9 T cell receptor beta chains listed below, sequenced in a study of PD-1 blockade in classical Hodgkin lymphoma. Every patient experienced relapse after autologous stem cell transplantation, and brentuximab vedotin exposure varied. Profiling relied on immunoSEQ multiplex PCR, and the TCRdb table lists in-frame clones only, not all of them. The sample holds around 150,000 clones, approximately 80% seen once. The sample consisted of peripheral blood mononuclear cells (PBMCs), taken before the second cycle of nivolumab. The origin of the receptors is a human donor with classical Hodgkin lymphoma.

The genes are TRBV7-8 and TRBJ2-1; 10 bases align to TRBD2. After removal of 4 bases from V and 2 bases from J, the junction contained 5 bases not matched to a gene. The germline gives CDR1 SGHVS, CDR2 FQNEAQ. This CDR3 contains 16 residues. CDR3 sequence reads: CASSSRTSGAYNEQFF. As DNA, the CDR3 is TGTGCCAGCAGCTCCCGGACTAGCGGTGCCTACAATGAGCAGTTCTTC.

This CDR3 reads CASRQAGTQPQHF. The CDR3 coding sequence is TGTGCCAGCCGTCAGGCGGGGACCCAGCCCCAGCATTTT. The rearrangement joins TRBV18 to TRBJ1-5; TRBD1 might be the D (5 bases). In germline, CDR1 is KGHSH, CDR2 LQKENI. This CDR3 region has 13 residues. Trimming cost V 8 bases and J 7 bases, with 15 bases left between them.

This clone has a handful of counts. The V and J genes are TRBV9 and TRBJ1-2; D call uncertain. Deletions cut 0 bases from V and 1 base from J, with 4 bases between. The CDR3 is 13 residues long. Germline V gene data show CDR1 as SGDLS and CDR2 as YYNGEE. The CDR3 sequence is CASSVEDNYGYTF. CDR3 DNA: TGTGCCAGCAGCGTAGAAGATAACTATGGCTACACCTTC.

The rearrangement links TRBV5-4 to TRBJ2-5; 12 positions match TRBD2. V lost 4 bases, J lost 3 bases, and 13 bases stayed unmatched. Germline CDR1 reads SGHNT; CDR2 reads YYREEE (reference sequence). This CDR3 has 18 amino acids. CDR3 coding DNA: TGTGCCAGCAGCGCTCCTAGCGGGAGGGCCGGGGGGGAAGAGACCCAGTACTTC. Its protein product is CASSAPSGRAGGEETQYF.

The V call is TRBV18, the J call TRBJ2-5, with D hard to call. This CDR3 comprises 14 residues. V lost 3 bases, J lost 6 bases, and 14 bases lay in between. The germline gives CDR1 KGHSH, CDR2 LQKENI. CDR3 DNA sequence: TGTGCCAGCTCACCGCCGGCGCCCCTGAAGACCCAGTACTTC. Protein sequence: CASSPPAPLKTQYF.

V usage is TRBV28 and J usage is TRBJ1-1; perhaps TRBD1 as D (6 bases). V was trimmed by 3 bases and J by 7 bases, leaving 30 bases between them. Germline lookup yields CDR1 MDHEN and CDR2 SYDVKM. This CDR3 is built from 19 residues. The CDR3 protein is CASSFSLAGANLPQGEAFF. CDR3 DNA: TGTGCCAGCAGTTTCTCTTTGGCAGGGGCGAATCTCCCACAGGGTGAAGCTTTCTTT.

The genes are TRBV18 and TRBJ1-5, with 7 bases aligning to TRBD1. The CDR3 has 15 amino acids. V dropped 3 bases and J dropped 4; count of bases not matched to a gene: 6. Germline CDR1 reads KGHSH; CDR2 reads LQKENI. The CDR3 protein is CASSPLAQGNQPQHF. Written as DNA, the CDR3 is TGTGCCAGCTCACCCTTAGCACAGGGGAATCAGCCCCAGCATTTT. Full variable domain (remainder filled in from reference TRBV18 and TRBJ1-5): NAGVMQNPRHLVRRRGQEARLRCSPMKGHSHVYWYRQLPEEGLKFMVYLQKENIIDESGMPKERFSAEFPKEGPSILRIQQVVRGDSAAYFCASSPLAQGNQPQHFGDGTRLSIL.

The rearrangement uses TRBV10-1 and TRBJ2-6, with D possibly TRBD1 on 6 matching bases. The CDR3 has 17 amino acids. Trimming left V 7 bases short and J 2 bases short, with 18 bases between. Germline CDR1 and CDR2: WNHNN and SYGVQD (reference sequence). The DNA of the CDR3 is TGCGCCAGCATCGGAATTTACAGGGTTCCTGGGGCCAACGTCCTGACTTTC. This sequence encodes CASIGIYRVPGANVLTF.

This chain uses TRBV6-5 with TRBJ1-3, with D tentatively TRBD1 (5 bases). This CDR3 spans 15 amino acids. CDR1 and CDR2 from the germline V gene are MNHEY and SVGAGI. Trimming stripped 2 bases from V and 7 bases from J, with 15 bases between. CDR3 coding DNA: TGTGCCAGCAGTTACCGGCGCGCGGGGGAGAACACCATATATTTT. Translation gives CASSYRRAGENTIYF.